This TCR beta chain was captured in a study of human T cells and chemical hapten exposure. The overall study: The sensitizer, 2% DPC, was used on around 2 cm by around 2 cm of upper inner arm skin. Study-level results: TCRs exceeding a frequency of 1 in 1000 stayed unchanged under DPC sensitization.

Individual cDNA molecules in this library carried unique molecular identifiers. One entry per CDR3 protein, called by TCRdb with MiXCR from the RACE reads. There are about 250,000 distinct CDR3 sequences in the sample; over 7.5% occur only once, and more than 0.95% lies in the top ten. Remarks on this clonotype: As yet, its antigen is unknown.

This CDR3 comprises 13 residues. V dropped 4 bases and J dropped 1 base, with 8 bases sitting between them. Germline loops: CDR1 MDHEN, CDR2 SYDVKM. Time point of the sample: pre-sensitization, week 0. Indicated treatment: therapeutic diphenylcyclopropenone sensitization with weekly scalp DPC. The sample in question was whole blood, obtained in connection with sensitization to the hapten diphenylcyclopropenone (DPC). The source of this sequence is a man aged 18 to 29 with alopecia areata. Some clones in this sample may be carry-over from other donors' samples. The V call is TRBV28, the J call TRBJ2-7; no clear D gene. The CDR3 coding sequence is TGTGCCAGCAGTTGGAAAGGGTCCTACGAGCAGTACTTC. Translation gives CASSWKGSYEQYF. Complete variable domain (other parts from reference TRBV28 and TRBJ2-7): DVKVTQSSRYLVKRTGEKVFLECVQDMDHENMFWYRQDPGLGLRLIYFSYDVKMKEKGDIPEGYSVSREKKERFSLILESASTNQTSMYLCASSWKGSYEQYFGPGTRLTVT.